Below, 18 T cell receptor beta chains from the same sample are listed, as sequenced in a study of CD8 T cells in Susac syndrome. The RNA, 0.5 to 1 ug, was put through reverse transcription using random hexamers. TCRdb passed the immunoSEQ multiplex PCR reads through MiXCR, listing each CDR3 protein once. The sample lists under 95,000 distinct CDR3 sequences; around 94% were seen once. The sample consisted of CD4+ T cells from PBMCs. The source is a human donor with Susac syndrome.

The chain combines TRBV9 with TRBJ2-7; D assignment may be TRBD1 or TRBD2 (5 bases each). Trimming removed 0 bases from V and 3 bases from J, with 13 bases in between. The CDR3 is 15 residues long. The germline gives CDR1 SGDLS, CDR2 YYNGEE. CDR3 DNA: TGTGCCAGCAGCGTAGAACCGGGGCGAGGCTACGAGCAGTACTTC. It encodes CASSVEPGRGYEQYF.

DNA for the CDR3: TGTGCCAGCAGCGAGACTAGCGGGGGGGCCGATACGCAGTATTTT. Amino acids: CASSETSGGADTQYF. J is TRBJ2-3 and V is TRBV9; 14 positions match TRBD2. Germline values: CDR1 SGDLS, CDR2 YYNGEE. The V and J ends lost 3 bases and 6 bases, in that order; junction bases with no gene match: 3. The CDR3 covers 15 residues.

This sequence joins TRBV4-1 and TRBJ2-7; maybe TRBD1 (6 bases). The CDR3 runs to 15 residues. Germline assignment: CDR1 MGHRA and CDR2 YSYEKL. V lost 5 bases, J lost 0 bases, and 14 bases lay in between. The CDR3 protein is CASSYPGQSSYEQYF. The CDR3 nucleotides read TGCGCCAGCAGCTACCCGGGACAATCCTCCTACGAGCAGTACTTC.

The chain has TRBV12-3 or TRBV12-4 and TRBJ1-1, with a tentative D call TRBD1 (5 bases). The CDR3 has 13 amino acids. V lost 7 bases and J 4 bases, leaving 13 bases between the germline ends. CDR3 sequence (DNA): TGTGCCAGCATGGGGACGGGGTTCACTGAAGCTTTCTTT. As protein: CASMGTGFTEAFF.

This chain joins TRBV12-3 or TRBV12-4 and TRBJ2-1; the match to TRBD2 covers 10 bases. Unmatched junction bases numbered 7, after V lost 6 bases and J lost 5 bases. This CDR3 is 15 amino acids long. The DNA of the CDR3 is TGTGCCAGCAGCCCCAGCGGGGGGGCCGACAATGAGCAGTTCTTC. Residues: CASSPSGGADNEQFF.

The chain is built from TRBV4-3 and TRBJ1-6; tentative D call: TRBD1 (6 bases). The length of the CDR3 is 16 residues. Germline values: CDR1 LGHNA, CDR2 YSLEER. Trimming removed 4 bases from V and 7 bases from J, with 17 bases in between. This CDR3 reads CASSRSQGGGNSPLHF. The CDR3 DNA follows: TGCGCCAGCAGCCGCTCACAGGGAGGAGGGAATTCACCCCTCCACTTT.

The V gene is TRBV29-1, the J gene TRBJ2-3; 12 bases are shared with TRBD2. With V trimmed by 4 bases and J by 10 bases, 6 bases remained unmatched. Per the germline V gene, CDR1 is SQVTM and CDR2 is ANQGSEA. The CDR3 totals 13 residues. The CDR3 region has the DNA TGCAGCGTTGGGCTAGCGGGAGGGGGAGCGCAGTATTTT. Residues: CSVGLAGGGAQYF.

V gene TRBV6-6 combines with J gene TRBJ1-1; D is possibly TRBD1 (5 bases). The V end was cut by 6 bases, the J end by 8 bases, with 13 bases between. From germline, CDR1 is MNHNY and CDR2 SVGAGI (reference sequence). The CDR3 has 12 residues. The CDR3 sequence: CASRQASGEAFF. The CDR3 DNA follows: TGTGCCAGCAGACAGGCGTCAGGGGAAGCTTTCTTT.

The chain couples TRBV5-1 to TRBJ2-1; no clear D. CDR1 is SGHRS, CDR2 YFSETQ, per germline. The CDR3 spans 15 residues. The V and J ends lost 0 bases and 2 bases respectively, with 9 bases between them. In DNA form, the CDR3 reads TGCGCCAGCAGCTTGGACGGGTCCACCTACAATGAGCAGTTCTTC. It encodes CASSLDGSTYNEQFF.

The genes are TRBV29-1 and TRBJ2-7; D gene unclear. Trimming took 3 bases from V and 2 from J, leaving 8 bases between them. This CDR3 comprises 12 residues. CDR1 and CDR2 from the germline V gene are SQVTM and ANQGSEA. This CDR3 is CSVDTETYEQYF. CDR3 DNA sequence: TGCAGCGTTGACACAGAAACCTACGAGCAGTACTTC.

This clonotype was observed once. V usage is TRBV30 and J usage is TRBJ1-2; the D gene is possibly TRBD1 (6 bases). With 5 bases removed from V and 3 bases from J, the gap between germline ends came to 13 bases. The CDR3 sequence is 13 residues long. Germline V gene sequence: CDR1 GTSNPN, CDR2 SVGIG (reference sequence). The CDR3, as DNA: TGTGCCTGGTTCAATTCAGGGGACTATGGCTACACCTTC. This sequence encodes CAWFNSGDYGYTF.

The CDR3 bases are TGCGCCAGCAGCCAAGTAGGAGCGGGGAATCGGGCAGATACGCAGTATTTT. It specifies CASSQVGAGNRADTQYF. The chain combines TRBV4-1 with TRBJ2-3, with TRBD2 matching 7 bases. Germline V gene lookup returns CDR1 MGHRA and CDR2 YSYEKL. V shed 1 base, J shed 4 bases, and the junction held 11 bases outside the gene matches. This CDR3 spans 17 amino acids.

CDR3 DNA sequence: TGTGCCTGGGGCGTGGGGGACACTCAACCCGGGGAGCTGTTTTTT. Translating gives CAWGVGDTQPGELFF. This chain connects TRBV30 to TRBJ2-2; perhaps TRBD1 as D (6 bases). CDR1 and CDR2 (germline): GTSNPN, SVGIG (reference sequence). The germline V and J ends were trimmed by 5 bases and 6 bases, with 19 bases remaining between them. The CDR3 spans 15 residues.

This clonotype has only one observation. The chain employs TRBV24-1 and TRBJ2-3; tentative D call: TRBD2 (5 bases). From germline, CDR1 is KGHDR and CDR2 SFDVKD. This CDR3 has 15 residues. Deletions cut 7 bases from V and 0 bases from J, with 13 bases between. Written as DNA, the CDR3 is TGTGCCACCAGCGAGCGGATCTCGAGCACAGATACGCAGTATTTT. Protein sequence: CATSERISSTDTQYF.

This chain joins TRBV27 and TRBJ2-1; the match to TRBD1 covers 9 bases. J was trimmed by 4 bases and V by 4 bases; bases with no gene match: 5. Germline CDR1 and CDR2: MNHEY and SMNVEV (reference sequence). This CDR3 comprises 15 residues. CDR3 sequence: CASSWGQGWYNEQFF. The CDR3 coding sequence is TGTGCCAGCAGTTGGGGACAGGGTTGGTACAATGAGCAGTTCTTC.

The CDR3 DNA follows: TGTGCCACCAGACGGGTTGGACAAGAGAGGGCTCAGCCCCAGCATTTT. As protein: CATRRVGQERAQPQHF. This chain connects TRBV24-1 to TRBJ1-5, with a tentative D call TRBD1 (5 bases). There are 16 residues in the CDR3. The germline V gene encodes CDR1 KGHDR and CDR2 SFDVKD. The V and J ends lost 7 bases and 6 bases respectively, with 21 bases between them.

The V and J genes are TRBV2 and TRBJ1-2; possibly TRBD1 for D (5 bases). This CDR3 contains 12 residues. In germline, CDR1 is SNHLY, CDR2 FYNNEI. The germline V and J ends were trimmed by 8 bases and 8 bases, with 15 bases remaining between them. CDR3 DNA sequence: TGTGCCAGCCGGGCGGGGCTGGGAGGCTACACCTTC. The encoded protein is CASRAGLGGYTF.

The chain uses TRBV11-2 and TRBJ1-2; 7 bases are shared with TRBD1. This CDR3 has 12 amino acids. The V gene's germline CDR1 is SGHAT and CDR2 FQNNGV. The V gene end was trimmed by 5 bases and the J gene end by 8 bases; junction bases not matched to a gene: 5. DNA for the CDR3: TGTGCCAGCAGCGTGGGACAGAGGGGCTACACCTTC. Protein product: CASSVGQRGYTF.